Below are 25 T cell receptor beta chains sequenced from a single sample in a study of cytomegalovirus exposure and HLA in healthy donors. The PCR was carried out with 60 Vbeta primers and 13 Jbeta primers. Clones were read by immunoSEQ multiplex PCR, and TCRdb kept only the in-frame ones, dropping some. Among approximately 170,000 clones listed, roughly 80% were seen once. What was sequenced was PBMCs. These receptors all come from a man aged 50-60 years in good health and CMV-seropositive.

This sequence joins TRBV5-1 and TRBJ2-5; the match to TRBD2 covers 12 bases. After removal of 3 bases from V and 5 bases from J, the junction contained 5 bases not matched to a gene. CDR1 and CDR2 (germline): SGHRS, YFSETQ. CDR3 size: 15 residues. CDR3 nucleotides: TGCGCCAGCAGCTCCGAGGGGACTAGCGGGGAGACCCAGTACTTC. This codes for CASSSEGTSGETQYF.

This sequence joins TRBV6-5 and TRBJ1-5; D might be TRBD1 (6 bases). CDR1 is MNHEY, CDR2 SVGAGI, per germline. This CDR3 region has 14 residues. Trimming left V 1 base short and J 7 bases short, with 11 bases between. This CDR3 reads CASSYLAGDQPQHF. Written as DNA, the CDR3 is TGTGCCAGCAGTTACTTGGCAGGGGACCAGCCCCAGCATTTT.

The chain employs TRBV28 and TRBJ1-5, with 8 positions matching TRBD1. Germline CDR1 reads MDHEN; CDR2 reads SYDVKM. With 6 bases clipped from V and 6 bases from J, the junction kept 10 bases outside the gene matches. This CDR3 has 15 residues. CDR3: CASRRTGTVTQPQHF. The CDR3 DNA follows: TGTGCCAGCAGAAGGACAGGGACTGTAACTCAGCCCCAGCATTTT.

J is TRBJ2-1 and V is TRBV7-3, with TRBD2 matching 15 bases. V trimming: 5 bases; J trimming: 13 bases; junction bases outside the gene matches: 15. Germline-derived CDR1 and CDR2 are SGHTA and FQGTGA. The CDR3 extends over 17 amino acids. The CDR3: CASSPRPRTSGRAPQFF. For the CDR3, the DNA is TGTGCCAGCAGCCCCCGTCCGCGGACTAGCGGGAGGGCCCCCCAGTTCTTC.

The table lists this clone with many counts. The chain uses TRBV2 and TRBJ2-5; tentatively, D is TRBD2 (6 bases). The CDR3 spans 13 residues. Germline assignment: CDR1 SNHLY and CDR2 FYNNEI. V lost 4 bases, J lost 4 bases, and 10 bases lay in between. The CDR3 region has the DNA TGTGCCAGCAGTGTGGGAGGTAGAGAGACCCAGTACTTC. Protein sequence: CASSVGGRETQYF.

Only a few counts were recorded for this clone. This chain uses TRBV11-1 with TRBJ2-3; D is ambiguous. From germline, CDR1 is SGHAT and CDR2 FQDESV (reference sequence). V lost 5 bases and J lost 2, with 11 bases in between. The CDR3 has 14 residues. The CDR3 here is CASSADLSTDTQYF. The CDR3 DNA is TGTGCCAGCAGCGCCGACTTGTCCACAGATACGCAGTATTTT.

The V and J genes are TRBV18 and TRBJ1-1, with D perhaps TRBD1 (5 bases). Between the trimmed V and J ends, which lost 4 bases and 1 base, there was a span of 16 bases. Germline loops: CDR1 KGHSH, CDR2 LQKENI. The CDR3 is made up of 16 amino acids. The CDR3 nucleotides read TGTGCCAGCTCACTATCTCACCTAGGGGAGAACACTGAAGCTTTCTTT. The encoded protein is CASSLSHLGENTEAFF.

In nucleotides, the CDR3 is TGTGCCAGCAGCTTAGATCGAAGCTTCGAGCAGTACTTC. It is translated as CASSLDRSFEQYF. The chain links TRBV11-2 to TRBJ2-7; D uncertain. Germline loops: CDR1 SGHAT, CDR2 FQNNGV. This CDR3 spans 13 amino acids. V lost 0 bases, J lost 6 bases, and 9 bases lay in between. Supplemented by reference TRBV11-2 and TRBJ2-7, the full variable domain reads EAGVAQSPRYKIIEKRQSVAFWCNPISGHATLYWYQQILGQGPKLLIQFQNNGVVDDSQLPKDRFSAERLKGVDSTLKIQPAKLEDSAVYLCASSLDRSFEQYFGPGTRLTVT.

V gene TRBV9 combines with J gene TRBJ1-3; D remains ambiguous. From germline, CDR1 is SGDLS and CDR2 YYNGEE. The germline V and J ends were trimmed by 7 bases and 0 bases, with 20 bases remaining between them. CDR3 size: 17 residues. CDR3 protein: CASCRDGLGSSGNTIYF. CDR3 coding DNA: TGTGCCAGCTGCCGTGACGGACTGGGCAGCTCTGGAAACACCATATATTTT.

V is TRBV9 and J is TRBJ1-2; unclear D gene. Looked up from germline, CDR1 is SGDLS and CDR2 is YYNGEE. V was trimmed by 2 bases and J by 14 bases, leaving 19 bases between them. The CDR3 runs to 13 residues. In DNA, the CDR3 is TGTGCCAGCAGCGTCGATCTAGACCCTCTATTGACCTTC. Translated: CASSVDLDPLLTF.

This sequence joins TRBV28 and TRBJ2-2; TRBD2 matches 8 bases. Germline V gene sequence: CDR1 MDHEN, CDR2 SYDVKM. The CDR3 consists of 16 residues. V lost 4 bases to trimming and J lost 0 bases; unmatched junction nucleotides: 4. This CDR3 is CASSSHGGANTGELFF. In DNA form, the CDR3 reads TGTGCCAGCAGTTCCCACGGGGGGGCGAACACCGGGGAGCTGTTTTTT.

V is TRBV7-6 and J is TRBJ2-1, with D unclear. The V end was cut by 2 bases, the J end by 6 bases, with 5 bases between. The CDR3 has 12 amino acids. CDR1 and CDR2 from the germline V gene are SGHVS and FNYEAQ. The CDR3 loop reads CASSLSSNEQFF. CDR3 nucleotide sequence: TGTGCCAGCAGCTTATCGAGCAATGAGCAGTTCTTC.

The J gene is TRBJ2-5, the V gene TRBV30, with TRBD1 matching 12 bases. The CDR3 length is 23 residues. Losses at the gene ends were 2 bases for V and 0 bases for J; bases not matched to a gene: 25. The germline gives CDR1 GTSNPN, CDR2 SVGIG (reference sequence). Here the CDR3 DNA reads TGTGCCTGGAGTCAAGATCCGGGACAGGGGGCAGGTCGGGTAGGTTGGAACCAAGAGACCCAGTACTTC. Amino acids: CAWSQDPGQGAGRVGWNQETQYF.

V and J are TRBV28 and TRBJ2-1; 12 bases agree with TRBD2. V was pared by 6 bases and J by 10 bases, with 10 bases of the junction left unmatched. CDR3 length equals 15 residues. The germline V gene encodes CDR1 MDHEN and CDR2 SYDVKM. The CDR3 loop is CASRGGLAGSNEQFF. DNA for the CDR3: TGTGCCAGCAGGGGAGGACTAGCGGGAAGTAACGAGCAGTTCTTC.

The chain recombines TRBV7-3 with TRBJ1-6; 11 bases are a match to TRBD1. Trimming took 5 bases from V and 8 from J; bases not matched to a gene: 8. CDR3 length: 16 amino acids. The V gene's germline CDR1 is SGHTA and CDR2 FQGTGA. The CDR3 region is CASSQGGTGGYSPLHF. CDR3 bases: TGTGCCAGCAGCCAAGGGGGGACAGGGGGATATTCACCCCTCCACTTT.

This clone was seen a single time. The rearrangement joins TRBV6-5 to TRBJ1-4; D gene unclear. The CDR3 runs 16 residues. Trimming cost V 2 bases and J 14 bases, with 24 bases left between them. Germline lookup yields CDR1 MNHEY and CDR2 SVGAGI. The CDR3 here is CASSYGSRPADERLFF. In nucleotides, the CDR3 is TGTGCCAGCAGTTACGGGAGCCGCCCAGCAGATGAGCGGCTGTTTTTT.

The chain is built from TRBV5-1 and TRBJ2-2; perhaps TRBD1 as D (7 bases). Trimming stripped 4 bases from V and 0 bases from J, with 22 bases between. The CDR3 has 19 amino acids. CDR1 and CDR2 (germline): SGHRS, YFSETQ. CDR3 bases: TGCGCCAGCAGCCTTCGCTGGACCAGGGGGGCAACGAACACCGGGGAGCTGTTTTTT. Translation gives CASSLRWTRGATNTGELFF. The full variable domain, rest sourced from reference TRBV5-1 and TRBJ2-2, is KAGVTQTPRYLIKTRGQQVTLSCSPISGHRSVSWYQQTPGQGLQFLFEYFSETQRNKGNFPGRFSGRQFSNSRSEMNVSTLELGDSALYLCASSLRWTRGATNTGELFFGEGSRLTVL.

J is TRBJ1-1 and V is TRBV18, with unresolved D. The V gene lost 2 bases and the J gene lost 9 bases, with 22 bases spanning the gap. The CDR3 sequence is 16 residues long. CDR1 and CDR2 (germline): KGHSH, LQKENI. In DNA form, the CDR3 reads TGTGCCAGCTCACCAAGAGGGTTTCGGGAAGGATTGAAAGCTTTCTTT. Translation gives CASSPRGFREGLKAFF.

V gene TRBV7-3 combines with J gene TRBJ2-3; 9 bases line up with TRBD1. The J segment lost 4 bases and the V segment lost 0 bases, leaving 11 bases of the junction unmatched. Per germline, CDR1 SGHTA and CDR2 FQGTGA. There are 18 residues in the CDR3. In nucleotides, the CDR3 is TGTGCCAGCAGCTTAACGGTCCCCCGGACAGGGGCCCCAGATACGCAGTATTTT. This translates into CASSLTVPRTGAPDTQYF.

This clone was picked up one time. The V call is TRBV6-4, the J call TRBJ1-1; no firm D call. The CDR3 contains 13 residues. Trimming took off 5 bases at V and 4 bases at J, with 11 bases between the two ends. In germline, CDR1 is MRHNA, CDR2 SNTAGT. CDR3 in DNA: TGTGCCAGCAGTCGGGATGTGGGCACTGAAGCTTTCTTT. Translated: CASSRDVGTEAFF.

The chain uses TRBV27 and TRBJ2-1, with a tentative D call TRBD2 (5 bases). The CDR3 has 13 amino acids. Trimming stripped 4 bases from V and 7 bases from J, with 11 bases between. Per the germline V gene, CDR1 is MNHEY and CDR2 is SMNVEV (reference sequence). CDR3 region: CASSYSPGNEQFF. In nucleotides, the CDR3 is TGTGCCAGCAGTTATTCTCCGGGGAATGAGCAGTTCTTC.

The chain joins TRBV7-9 to TRBJ2-2, with D possibly being TRBD2 (5 bases). Germline CDR1 and CDR2: SEHNR and FQNEAQ (reference sequence). The CDR3 totals 15 residues. Trimming stripped 1 base from V and 6 bases from J, with 12 bases between. CDR3 DNA sequence: TGTGCCAGCAGCTTAGGGACGGGGTCTTCCGGGGAGCTGTTTTTT. It is translated as CASSLGTGSSGELFF. Full variable domain (missing parts from reference TRBV7-9 and TRBJ2-2): DTGVSQNPRHKITKRGQNVTFRCDPISEHNRLYWYRQTLGQGPEFLTYFQNEAQLEKSRLLSDRFSAERPKGSFSTLEIQRTEQGDSAMYLCASSLGTGSSGELFFGEGSRLTVL.

J is TRBJ2-7 and V is TRBV18; 9 nucleotides match TRBD2. The CDR3 extends over 18 amino acids. The J segment lost 5 bases and the V segment lost 5 bases, leaving 19 bases of the junction unmatched. Germline V CDR1 and CDR2: KGHSH, LQKENI. CDR3 DNA sequence: TGTGCCAGCTCATCCCCAAGCGCAGGCGGGAGGGCCTGGGACGAGCAGTACTTC. As protein: CASSSPSAGGRAWDEQYF.

As concerns this clone: Other nucleotide sequences in the sample specify the same CDR3. The chain links TRBV18 to TRBJ2-7; D remains ambiguous. Looked up from germline, CDR1 is KGHSH and CDR2 is LQKENI. The CDR3 has 12 amino acids. Trimming left V 3 bases short and J 5 bases short, with 8 bases between. This CDR3 reads CASSPSGDEQYF. CDR3 bases: TGTGCCAGCTCACCCTCAGGTGACGAGCAGTACTTC.

The J gene is TRBJ2-5, the V gene TRBV28, with D maybe TRBD1 (5 bases). Per germline, CDR1 MDHEN and CDR2 SYDVKM. V lost 2 bases and J 5 bases, leaving 12 bases between the germline ends. There are 14 residues in the CDR3. The CDR3 here is CASSLPREVETQYF. The CDR3 DNA reads as TGTGCCAGCAGTTTACCCAGGGAAGTTGAGACCCAGTACTTC.